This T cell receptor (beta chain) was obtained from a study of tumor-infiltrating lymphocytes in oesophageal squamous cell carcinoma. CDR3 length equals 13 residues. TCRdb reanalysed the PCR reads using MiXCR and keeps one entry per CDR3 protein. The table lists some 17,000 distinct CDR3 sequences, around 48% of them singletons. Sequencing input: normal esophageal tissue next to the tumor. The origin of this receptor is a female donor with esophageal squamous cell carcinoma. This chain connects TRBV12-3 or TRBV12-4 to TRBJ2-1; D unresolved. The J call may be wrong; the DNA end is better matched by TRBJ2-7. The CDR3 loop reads CASSSRPSDEQYF. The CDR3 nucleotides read TGTGCCAGCAGTAGTAGACCCTCGGACGAGCAGTACTTC.